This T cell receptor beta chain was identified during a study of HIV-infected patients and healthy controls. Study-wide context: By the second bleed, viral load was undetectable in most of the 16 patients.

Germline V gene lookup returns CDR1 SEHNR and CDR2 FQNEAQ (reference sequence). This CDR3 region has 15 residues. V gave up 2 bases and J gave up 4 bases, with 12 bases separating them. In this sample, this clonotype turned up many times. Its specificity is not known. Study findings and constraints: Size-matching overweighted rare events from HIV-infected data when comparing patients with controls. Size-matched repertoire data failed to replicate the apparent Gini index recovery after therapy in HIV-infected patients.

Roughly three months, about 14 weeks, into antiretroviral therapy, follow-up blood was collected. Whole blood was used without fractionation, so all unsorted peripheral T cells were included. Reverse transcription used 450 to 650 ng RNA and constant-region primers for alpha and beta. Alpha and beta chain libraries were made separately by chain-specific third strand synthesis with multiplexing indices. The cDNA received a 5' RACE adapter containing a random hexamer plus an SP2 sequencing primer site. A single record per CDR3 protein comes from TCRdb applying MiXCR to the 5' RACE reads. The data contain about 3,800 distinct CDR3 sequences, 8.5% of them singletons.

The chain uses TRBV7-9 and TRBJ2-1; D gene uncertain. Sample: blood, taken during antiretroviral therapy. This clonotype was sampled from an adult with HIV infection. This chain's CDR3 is CASSLMGPTYNEQFF. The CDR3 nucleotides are TGTGCCAGCAGCTTAATGGGTCCGACATACAATGAGCAGTTCTTC.